This TCR beta chain was observed in a study of metastatic and nonmetastatic thyroid tumors. Study-wide context: A comparison of repertoires was made across blood and tumor or nodule tissue from malignant and benign thyroid patients.

TCRdb re-analyzed the PCR reads using MiXCR. The table lists over 30,000 clones, 33% of them singletons, with about 16% in the top ten. All patients reached thyroid surgery having received no treatment beforehand. This CDR3 has 16 amino acids. Germline V gene lookup returns CDR1 SGHAT and CDR2 FQDESV (reference sequence). V dropped 5 bases and J dropped 6; count of bases not matched to a gene: 7. Sequenced material: tumor tissue. This receptor was taken from a female donor with papillary thyroid cancer or a benign thyroid nodule (not recorded which). Some clones in this sample may be carry-over from other donors' samples. This rearrangement joins TRBV11-1 to TRBJ2-2; TRBD2 matches 12 bases. The CDR3 DNA follows: TGTGCCAGCAGCGCATTGACTAGCGGGAGCTCCGGGGAGCTGTTTTTT. Translation: CASSALTSGSSGELFF.